This record looks at one T cell receptor (beta chain) sequence and its context. The RNA, about 0.5 to 1 ug, was put through reverse transcription using random hexamers. Multiplex immunoSEQ PCR targeted 54 Vbeta and 13 Jbeta TCR beta segments. TCRdb processed the immunoSEQ multiplex PCR reads anew with MiXCR; each CDR3 protein has one entry. The sample contains more than 95,000 distinct CDR3 sequences, around 94% of which appear only once. This sample was included in a study of CD8 T cells in Susac syndrome. In the study overall: Among the sequenced Susac syndrome patients, roughly six had active disease while about eight were in remission.

Trimming removed 7 bases from V and 7 bases from J, with 14 bases in between. Germline CDR1 and CDR2: SNHLY and FYNNEI. The length of the CDR3 is 12 residues. In Susac syndrome patients, recently defined diagnostic criteria for definite or probable disease were met. The CD8+ and CD4+ T cells were isolated magnetically using a negative isolation approach, whereas the TEMRA cells were enriched by FACS. This chain uses TRBV2 with TRBJ2-7; TRBD1 might be the D (7 bases). The origin of this receptor is a human donor with Susac syndrome. The sequencing input was CD8+ T cells from PBMCs. In DNA form, the CDR3 reads TGTGCCAGCACAACAGGGGCGGGGGAGCAGTACTTC. Translating gives CASTTGAGEQYF.